The rows below give T cell receptor beta chains drawn from one sample of a study of T cell repertoires in cytomegalovirus infection. In TCRdb, the reads were re-called with MiXCR into one record per CDR3 protein. The data show around 490,000 distinct CDR3 sequences, about 26% seen once. Sequencing was performed on PBMCs. The receptor set was obtained from a human donor in good health (CMV status not recorded). Some clones in this sample may be carry-over from other donors' samples. Both conserved end residues are trimmed from each CDR3. The order of the fields is V gene, J gene, CDR3 protein.

V: TRBV29-1; J: TRBJ1-1; CDR3: SVDPPPGGGVNTEAF
V: TRBV19; J: TRBJ2-2; CDR3: ASSIRELNTGELF
V: TRBV11-2; J: TRBJ1-1; CDR3: ASSLMGVNEAF
V: TRBV7-2; J: TRBJ2-5; CDR3: ASSLAGHSAETQY
V: TRBV7-2; J: TRBJ2-3; CDR3: ASSLAPDASTDTQY
V: TRBV6-2/TRBV6-3; J: TRBJ2-4; CDR3: ASSRFQVAKNIQY
V: TRBV27; J: TRBJ1-4; CDR3: ASSLLPGTTNEKLF
V: TRBV7-2; J: TRBJ1-1; CDR3: ASSPADRVLVTEAF
V: TRBV19; J: TRBJ1-1; CDR3: ASRAGHRNTEAF
V: TRBV10-2; J: TRBJ2-3; CDR3: ASSLTNPSTDTQY
V: TRBV7-2; J: TRBJ2-7; CDR3: ASSLAPTRSSYEQY
V: TRBV6-2/TRBV6-3; J: TRBJ1-1; CDR3: ASSYSWGVRTEAF
V: TRBV5-1; J: TRBJ1-5; CDR3: ASSLFGGGPQH
V: TRBV7-8; J: TRBJ1-2; CDR3: ASSLGTGGYT
V: TRBV12-3/TRBV12-4; J: TRBJ2-3; CDR3: ASSFGRETDTQY
V: TRBV7-2; J: TRBJ1-4; CDR3: ASSPSGTPTEKLF
V: TRBV12-3/TRBV12-4; J: TRBJ2-3; CDR3: ASLRYRELDTDTQY
V: TRBV12-3/TRBV12-4; J: TRBJ2-4; CDR3: ASSGGGWAGAKNIQY
V: TRBV7-2; J: TRBJ2-5; CDR3: ASSFLLSETQY
V: TRBV2; J: TRBJ2-5; CDR3: AGILAVQETQY
V: TRBV6-2/TRBV6-3; J: TRBJ2-4; CDR3: ASRKGPLAKNIQY
V: TRBV5-8; J: TRBJ2-3; CDR3: ASSSPGVEY
V: TRBV30; J: TRBJ1-2; CDR3: AWTRRYDSDYGYT
V: TRBV7-2; J: TRBJ1-2; CDR3: ASSSPARSGEGYT
V: TRBV7-8; J: TRBJ2-3; CDR3: ASSPAMDTQY
V: TRBV7-8; J: TRBJ1-1; CDR3: ASSTRDRGYTEAF
V: TRBV6-2/TRBV6-3; J: TRBJ1-1; CDR3: ASSSTIPGHITEAF
V: TRBV7-2; J: TRBJ1-3; CDR3: ASSPPHYSGNTIY
V: TRBV7-9; J: TRBJ2-1; CDR3: ASRPSGSESGF
V: TRBV20-1; J: TRBJ1-5; CDR3: SASQGVSAQPQH
V: TRBV29-1; J: TRBJ1-1; CDR3: SVDYRGPTEAF
V: TRBV7-8; J: TRBJ1-5; CDR3: ASSLVLGMSNQPQH